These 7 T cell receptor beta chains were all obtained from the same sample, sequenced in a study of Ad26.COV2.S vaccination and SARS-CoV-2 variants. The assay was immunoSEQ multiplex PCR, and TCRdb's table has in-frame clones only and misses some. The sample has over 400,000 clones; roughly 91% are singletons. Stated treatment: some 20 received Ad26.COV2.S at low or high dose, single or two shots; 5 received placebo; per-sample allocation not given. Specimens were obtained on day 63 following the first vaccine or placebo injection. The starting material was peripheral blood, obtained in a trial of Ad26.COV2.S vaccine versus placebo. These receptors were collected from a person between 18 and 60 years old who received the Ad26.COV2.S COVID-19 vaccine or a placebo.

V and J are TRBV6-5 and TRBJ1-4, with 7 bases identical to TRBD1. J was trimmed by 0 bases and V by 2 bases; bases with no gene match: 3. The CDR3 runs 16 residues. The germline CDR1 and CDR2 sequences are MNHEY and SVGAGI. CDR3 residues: CASSYRQGATNEKLFF. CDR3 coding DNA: TGTGCCAGCAGTTACAGGCAGGGGGCAACTAATGAAAAACTGTTTTTT.

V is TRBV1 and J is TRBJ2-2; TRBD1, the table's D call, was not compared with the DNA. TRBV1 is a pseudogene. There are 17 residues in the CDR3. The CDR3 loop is CTSSQVLDTGDTGELFF. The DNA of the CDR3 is TGCACCAGCAGCCAAGTCCTGGACACCGGAGACACCGGGGAGCTGTTTTTT.

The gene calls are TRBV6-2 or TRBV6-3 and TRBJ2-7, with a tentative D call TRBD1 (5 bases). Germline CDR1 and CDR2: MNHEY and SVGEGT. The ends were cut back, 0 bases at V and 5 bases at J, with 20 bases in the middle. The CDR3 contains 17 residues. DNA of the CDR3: TGTGCCAGCAGTTACTCAGCGACAACCCCGGTCAGGGACGAGCAGTACTTC. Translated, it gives CASSYSATTPVRDEQYF.

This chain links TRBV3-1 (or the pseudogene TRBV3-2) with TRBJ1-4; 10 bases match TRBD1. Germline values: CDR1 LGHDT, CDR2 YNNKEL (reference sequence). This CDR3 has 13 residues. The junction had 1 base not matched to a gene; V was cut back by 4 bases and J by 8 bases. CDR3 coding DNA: TGTGCCAGCAGCCTGGGACAGGGGGAAAAACTGTTTTTT. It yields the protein CASSLGQGEKLFF.

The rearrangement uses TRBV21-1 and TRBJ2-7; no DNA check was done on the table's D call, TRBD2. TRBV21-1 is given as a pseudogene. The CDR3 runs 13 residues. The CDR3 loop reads CASSLSSRDEQYF. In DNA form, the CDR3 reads TGTGCCAGCAGCCTGTCTTCCCGGGACGAGCAGTACTTC.

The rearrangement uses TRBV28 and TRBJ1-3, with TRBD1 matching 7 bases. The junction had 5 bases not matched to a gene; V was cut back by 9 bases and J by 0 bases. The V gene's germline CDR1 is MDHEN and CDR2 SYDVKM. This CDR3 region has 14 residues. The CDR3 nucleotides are TGTGCCAGTAGAACAGGGGACTCTGGAAACACCATATATTTT. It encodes CASRTGDSGNTIYF. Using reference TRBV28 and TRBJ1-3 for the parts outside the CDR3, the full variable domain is DVKVTQSSRYLVKRTGEKVFLECVQDMDHENMFWYRQDPGLGLRLIYFSYDVKMKEKGDIPEGYSVSREKKERFSLILESASTNQTSMYLCASRTGDSGNTIYFGEGSWLTVV.

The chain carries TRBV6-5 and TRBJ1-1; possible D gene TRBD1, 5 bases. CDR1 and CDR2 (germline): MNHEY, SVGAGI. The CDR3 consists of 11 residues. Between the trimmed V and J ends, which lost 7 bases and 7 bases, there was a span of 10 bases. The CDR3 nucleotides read TGTGCCAGCAACGACAGAGGTGAAGCTTTCTTT. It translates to CASNDRGEAFF.